Listed below are T cell receptor beta chains from one sample, sequenced in a study of blood T cell repertoires in COVID-19. Only in-frame clones appear in the TCRdb table, and some are missing; sequencing was by immunoSEQ multiplex PCR. The sample carries approximately 200,000 clones, roughly 85% recorded once. Sequenced sample: peripheral blood. The receptors shown here come from a man aged 55 to 70 with acute or convalescent COVID-19. Each CDR3 is given with its conserved first and last residue. The order of the fields is clone size, J gene, V gene, D gene, CDR3 protein, CDR3 DNA. D genes are given only for firm matches. Size is stated for part of the rows, as once, few or many counts, or as a class when the clone is expanded.

.	TRBJ2-3	TRBV14	TRBD2	CASSRDSSGRRRDTQYF	TGTGCCAGCAGCCGCGATAGCAGCGGGAGAAGGAGAGATACGCAGTATTTT
.	TRBJ1-1	TRBV28	.	CATGGNTEAFF	TGTGCCACCGGAGGGAACACTGAAGCTTTCTTT
.	TRBJ2-2	TRBV9	TRBD2	CASSVVAGGNGELFF	TGTGCCAGCAGCGTAGTAGCGGGAGGGAACGGGGAGCTGTTTTTT
.	TRBJ2-5	TRBV28	TRBD2	CASSPGTRGQETQYF	TGTGCCAGCAGTCCCGGGACTAGGGGCCAAGAGACCCAGTACTTC
.	TRBJ2-3	TRBV18	.	CASSLYLPGAHTDTQYF	TGTGCCAGCTCACTTTACCTTCCTGGGGCTCACACAGATACGCAGTATTTT
.	TRBJ2-7	TRBV6-5	TRBD2	CASRLTSGMAYEQYF	TGTGCCAGCAGACTGACTAGCGGGATGGCCTACGAGCAGTACTTC
.	TRBJ1-5	TRBV5-1	.	CASSLDQGPGQPQHF	TGCGCCAGCAGCTTGGATCAGGGGCCCGGCCAGCCCCAGCATTTT
.	TRBJ2-3	TRBV7-3	TRBD1	CASSHGGQGVTDTQYF	TGTGCCAGCAGCCACGGGGGACAGGGGGTGACAGATACGCAGTATTTT
.	TRBJ1-1	TRBV29-1	TRBD1	CSVVGTGAGDTEAFF	TGCAGCGTTGTGGGGACAGGGGCCGGGGACACTGAAGCTTTCTTT
few	TRBJ1-5	TRBV19	.	CASRKQGMDQPQHF	TGTGCCAGTAGGAAACAGGGAATGGATCAGCCCCAGCATTTT
few	TRBJ1-3	TRBV18	.	CASSPGQLGTIYF	TGTGCCAGCTCACCAGGACAGCTCGGCACCATATATTTT